The 5 T cell receptor beta chains listed next were all sequenced from one sample in a study of tumor-infiltrating lymphocytes in localized non-small cell lung cancer. Assay used: immunoSEQ multiplex PCR; TCRdb lists only in-frame clones, some missing. The table shows 11,000 or so clones, with about 80% occurring only once. Sequences were obtained from uninvolved lung tissue not adjacent to the tumor. These receptors all stem from a human donor with non-small cell lung cancer.

V gene TRBV28 combines with J gene TRBJ1-5; perhaps TRBD1 as D (6 bases). Looked up from germline, CDR1 is MDHEN and CDR2 is SYDVKM. The V end lost 6 bases, the J end lost 0 bases, and 15 bases lay between the germline ends. The CDR3 totals 16 residues. This chain's CDR3 is CASSPGTLYSNQPQHF. CDR3 in DNA: TGTGCCAGCAGCCCCGGGACACTTTATAGCAATCAGCCCCAGCATTTT.

There are a few counts of this clone. The chain employs TRBV14 and TRBJ2-5; D is undetermined. The CDR3 length is 13 residues. Germline CDR1 is SGHDN and CDR2 is FVKESK. Trimming shortened V by 6 bases and J by 5 bases, and 13 bases separated the two germline ends. CDR3 loop: CASSQVPSETQYF. DNA for the CDR3: TGTGCCAGCAGTCAGGTACCGTCGGAGACCCAGTACTTC.

J is TRBJ2-2 and V is TRBV5-4, with D possibly being TRBD2 (5 bases). V shed 1 base and J shed 1 base, with 8 bases lying between them. CDR1 SGHNT and CDR2 YYREEE come from the germline V gene (reference sequence). CDR3 length: 15 amino acids. CDR3 sequence (DNA): TGTGCCAGCAGCTTGTTGGCGGGGAACACCGGGGAGCTGTTTTTT. It is translated as CASSLLAGNTGELFF.

Here the CDR3 reads CASLAASSYNEQFF. In DNA form, the CDR3 reads TGTGCCAGTTTAGCGGCAAGCTCCTACAATGAGCAGTTCTTC. The rearrangement joins TRBV2 to TRBJ2-1; TRBD2 might be the D (6 bases). CDR1 and CDR2 (germline): SNHLY, FYNNEI. V was cut by 9 bases and J by 0 bases, with 12 bases left in between. CDR3 length: 14 residues.

V and J are TRBV14 and TRBJ2-7; TRBD1 matches at 7 bases. The trim removed 6 bases at V and 4 bases at J, leaving 6 bases unmatched. The CDR3 is made up of 13 amino acids. In germline, CDR1 is SGHDN, CDR2 FVKESK. In DNA form, the CDR3 reads TGTGCCAGCAGAGAACAGGGGTCGTACGAGCAGTACTTC. It translates to CASREQGSYEQYF. The full variable domain, completed using reference TRBV14 and TRBJ2-7, is EAGVTQFPSHSVIEKGQTVTLRCDPISGHDNLYWYRRVMGKEIKFLLHFVKESKQDESGMPNNRFLAERTGGTYSTLKVQPAELEDSGVYFCASREQGSYEQYFGPGTRLTVT.